Sequencing of this T cell receptor (beta chain) was carried out in a study of read filtering for tumor transcriptome and immune sequencing. Study-level background: Revised staging placed about 8 patients in R-ISS I, some 17 in II, 6 or 7 in III.

From roughly 390 ng of RNA, a library with molecular barcoded alpha/delta and beta/gamma adaptors was made. MiXCR, run by TCRdb on the reads, gives a single entry per CDR3 protein. The top ten hold 25% to 30% of the sample, which has about 38,000 distinct CDR3 sequences, about 13% seen once. This clonotype has ten or more counts. V dropped 4 bases and J dropped 5 bases, with 14 bases sitting between them. The CDR3 spans 14 residues. CDR1 is SQVTM, CDR2 ANQGSEA, per germline. The chain is built from TRBV29-1 and TRBJ2-2, with D maybe TRBD1 (5 bases). Sequenced: a population of CD138-negative cells sorted from bone marrow. The clonotype originates from a donor at least 40 years old with multiple myeloma. For the CDR3, the DNA is TGCAGCGTTGTTTGGCAAAGGGGTACCGGGGAGCTGTTTTTT. Encoded protein: CSVVWQRGTGELFF.